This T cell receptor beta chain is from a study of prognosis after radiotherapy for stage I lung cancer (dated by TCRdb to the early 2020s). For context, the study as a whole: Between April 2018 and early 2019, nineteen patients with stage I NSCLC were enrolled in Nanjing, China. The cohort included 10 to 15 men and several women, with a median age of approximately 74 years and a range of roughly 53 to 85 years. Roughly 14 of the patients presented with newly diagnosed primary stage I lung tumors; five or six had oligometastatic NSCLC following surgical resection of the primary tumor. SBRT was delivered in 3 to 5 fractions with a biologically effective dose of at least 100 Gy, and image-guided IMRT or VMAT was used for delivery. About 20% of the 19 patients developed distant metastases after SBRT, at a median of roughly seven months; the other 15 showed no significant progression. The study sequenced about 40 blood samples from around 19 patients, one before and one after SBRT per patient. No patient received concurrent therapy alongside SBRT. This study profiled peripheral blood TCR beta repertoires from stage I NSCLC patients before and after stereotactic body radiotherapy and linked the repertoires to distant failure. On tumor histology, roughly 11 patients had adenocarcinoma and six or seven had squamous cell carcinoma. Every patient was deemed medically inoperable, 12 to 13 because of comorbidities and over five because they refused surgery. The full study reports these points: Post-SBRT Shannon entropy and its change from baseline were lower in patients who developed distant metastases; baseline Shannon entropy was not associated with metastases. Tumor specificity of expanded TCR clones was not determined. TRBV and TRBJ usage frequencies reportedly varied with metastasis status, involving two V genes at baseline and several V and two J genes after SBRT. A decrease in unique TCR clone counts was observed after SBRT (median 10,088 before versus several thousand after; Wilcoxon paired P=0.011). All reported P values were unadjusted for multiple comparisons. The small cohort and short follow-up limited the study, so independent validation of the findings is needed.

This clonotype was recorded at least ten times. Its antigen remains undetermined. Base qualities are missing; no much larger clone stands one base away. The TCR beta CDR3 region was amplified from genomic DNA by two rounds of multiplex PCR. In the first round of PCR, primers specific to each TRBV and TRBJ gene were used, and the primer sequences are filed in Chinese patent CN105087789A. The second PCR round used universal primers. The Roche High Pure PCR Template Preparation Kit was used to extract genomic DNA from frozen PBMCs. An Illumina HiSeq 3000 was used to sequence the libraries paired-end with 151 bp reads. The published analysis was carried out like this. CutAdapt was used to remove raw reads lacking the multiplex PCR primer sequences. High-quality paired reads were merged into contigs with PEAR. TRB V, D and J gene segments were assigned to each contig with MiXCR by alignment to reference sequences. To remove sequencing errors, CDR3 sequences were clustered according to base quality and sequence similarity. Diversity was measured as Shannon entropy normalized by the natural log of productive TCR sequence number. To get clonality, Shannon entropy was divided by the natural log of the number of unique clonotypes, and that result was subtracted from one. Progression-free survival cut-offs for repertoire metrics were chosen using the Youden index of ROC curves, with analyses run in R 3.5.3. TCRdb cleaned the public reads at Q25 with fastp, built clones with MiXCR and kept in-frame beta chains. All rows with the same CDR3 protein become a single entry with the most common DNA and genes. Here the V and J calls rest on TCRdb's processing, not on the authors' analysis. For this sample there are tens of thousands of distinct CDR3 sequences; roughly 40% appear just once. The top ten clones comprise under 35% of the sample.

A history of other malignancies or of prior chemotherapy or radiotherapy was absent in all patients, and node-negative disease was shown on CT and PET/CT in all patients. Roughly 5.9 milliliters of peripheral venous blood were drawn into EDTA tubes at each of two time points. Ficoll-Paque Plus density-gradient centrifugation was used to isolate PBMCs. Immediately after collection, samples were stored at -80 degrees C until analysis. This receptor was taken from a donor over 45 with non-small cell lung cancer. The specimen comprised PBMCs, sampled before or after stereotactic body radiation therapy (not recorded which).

The nucleotide sequence is given as TGCGCCAGCAGCTTGAGCGGCGTCAGGGGGCAAGAGACCCAGTACTTC. Translation gives CASSLSGVRGQETQYF. The rearranged segments are TRBV5-1 and TRBJ2-5, with 7 junctional bases fitting TRBD1. The V end gives up 1 base and the J end 2 bases, leaving 8 bases in the junction not matched to a gene. The CDR3 runs 16 amino acids, cysteine and phenylalanine included. Only the CDR3 DNA is retained, 48 bases long and in frame from the first base. CDR1 is given as SGHRS and CDR2 as YFSETQ, both from the germline V gene.